One and the same sample provided the 4 T cell receptor beta chains below, sequenced in a study of blood T cell repertoires in COVID-19. The protocol was immunoSEQ multiplex PCR, while the TCRdb copy is restricted to in-frame clones and leaves out a portion. The data contain 200,000 to 250,000 clones, 75% to 90% of them singletons. The sequenced sample was peripheral blood. The receptors were gathered from a woman between 65 and 79 years old with active or convalescent COVID-19.

The chain combines TRBV27 with TRBJ2-3, with a possible D match to TRBD2 (7 bases). From germline, CDR1 is MNHEY and CDR2 SMNVEV (reference sequence). Trimming stripped 3 bases from V and 7 bases from J, with 11 bases between. CDR3 length equals 13 residues. CDR3 in amino acids: CASSFEGGNTQYF. CDR3 bases: TGTGCCAGCAGTTTTGAGGGGGGGAATACGCAGTATTTT.

This chain connects TRBV6-5 to TRBJ1-6; 9 bases align to TRBD1. The CDR3 extends over 15 amino acids. V was pared by 0 bases and J by 7 bases, with 1 base of the junction left unmatched. Per germline, CDR1 MNHEY and CDR2 SVGAGI. The CDR3 region is CASSYSGTGNSPLHF. DNA of the CDR3: TGTGCCAGCAGTTACTCGGGGACAGGGAATTCACCCCTCCACTTT.

V is TRBV2 and J is TRBJ2-3; TRBD2 matches 11 bases. CDR3 size: 15 residues. Germline CDR1 reads SNHLY; CDR2 reads FYNNEI. V was pared by 7 bases and J by 3 bases, with 6 bases of the junction left unmatched. In DNA form, the CDR3 reads TGTGCCAGCACCCCAACTAGCGGGAGTACAGATACGCAGTATTTT. Protein: CASTPTSGSTDTQYF.

V gene TRBV5-6 combines with J gene TRBJ1-2, with no clear D. The germline V and J ends were trimmed by 2 bases and 2 bases, with 7 bases remaining between them. Per the germline V gene, CDR1 is SGHDT and CDR2 is YYEEEE. CDR3 length: 13 residues. The CDR3 nucleotides read TGTGCCAGCAGCTTCCCGGGAAACTATGGCTACACCTTC. The encoded protein is CASSFPGNYGYTF.